Listed below are T cell receptor beta chains from one sample, sequenced in a study of blood T cell repertoires in COVID-19. The table came from immunoSEQ multiplex PCR; TCRdb's copy has only in-frame clones and leaves some out. The sample shows 130,000 to 150,000 clones, around 85% of them seen only once. Sequenced input: peripheral blood. These receptors all come from a woman aged 55-69 years with COVID-19, enrolled during active disease. The CDR3 runs from the conserved cysteine through the conserved F or W. Each record gives: clone size, V gene, D gene, J gene, CDR3 protein, CDR3 DNA. The D gene is left open where the match is weak. Rows may omit the clone size; those that give it use once, few, many or a size class.

size: NA
V: TRBV6-5
D: NA
J: TRBJ2-2
CDR3: CASSWGWELTGELFF
DNA: TGTGCCAGCAGTTGGGGTTGGGAGCTCACCGGGGAGCTGTTTTTT

size: NA
V: TRBV6-2/TRBV6-3
D: TRBD1
J: TRBJ1-2
CDR3: CASSPDRGAYGYTF
DNA: TGTGCCAGCAGCCCCGACAGGGGAGCATATGGCTACACCTTC

size: many
V: TRBV6-6
D: TRBD2
J: TRBJ2-1
CDR3: CASLTRDYLFGNEQFF
DNA: TGTGCCAGCCTTACACGGGACTACCTCTTTGGAAATGAGCAGTTCTTC

size: NA
V: TRBV6-2/TRBV6-3
D: TRBD1
J: TRBJ1-6
CDR3: CASSTKTGLNSPLHF
DNA: TGTGCCAGCAGTACGAAGACAGGGTTGAATTCACCCCTCCACTTT

size: NA
V: TRBV15
D: TRBD2
J: TRBJ2-1
CDR3: CATSTTVGGTTSGAYNEQFF
DNA: TGTGCCACCAGCACCACAGTGGGGGGAACAACTAGCGGGGCTTACAATGAGCAGTTCTTC

size: NA
V: TRBV10-3
D: TRBD2
J: TRBJ2-3
CDR3: CAIGGTRGASTDTQYF
DNA: TGTGCCATCGGAGGAACGCGGGGGGCGTCGACAGATACGCAGTATTTT

size: NA
V: TRBV11-2
D: TRBD1
J: TRBJ2-5
CDR3: CASSLTGVQETQYF
DNA: TGTGCCAGCAGCCTTACAGGGGTGCAAGAGACCCAGTACTTC

size: NA
V: TRBV6-5
D: NA
J: TRBJ2-5
CDR3: CASSSKETQYF
DNA: TGTGCCAGCAGTTCCAAAGAGACCCAGTACTTC

size: NA
V: TRBV15
D: NA
J: TRBJ2-3
CDR3: CATSREGWGVSTDTQYF
DNA: TGTGCCACCAGCAGAGAGGGCTGGGGGGTTAGCACAGATACGCAGTATTTT

size: NA
V: TRBV7-2
D: TRBD1
J: TRBJ2-6
CDR3: CASSLGTGFAGANVLTF
DNA: TGTGCCAGCAGCTTAGGGACAGGCTTTGCTGGGGCCAACGTCCTGACTTTC

size: NA
V: TRBV15
D: TRBD2
J: TRBJ2-2
CDR3: CATSREGGWTNGELFF
DNA: TGTGCCACCAGCAGAGAGGGGGGGTGGACCAACGGGGAGCTGTTTTTT

size: NA
V: TRBV2
D: TRBD1
J: TRBJ2-3
CDR3: CASHRPTGASTDTQYF
DNA: TGTGCCAGCCACCGCCCCACAGGGGCTAGCACAGATACGCAGTATTTT

size: NA
V: TRBV5-1
D: NA
J: TRBJ1-1
CDR3: CASSLYDFTGTNTEAFF
DNA: TGCGCCAGCAGCTTATACGACTTCACCGGGACAAACACTGAAGCTTTCTTT

size: NA
V: TRBV2
D: NA
J: TRBJ1-3
CDR3: CASRYTGLNGNTIYF
DNA: TGTGCCAGCAGGTACACAGGGTTAAATGGAAACACTATATATTTT

size: NA
V: TRBV7-8
D: NA
J: TRBJ2-1
CDR3: CASSLASGGNEQFF
DNA: TGTGCCAGCAGCTTAGCTTCCGGGGGCAATGAGCAGTTCTTC

size: NA
V: TRBV3-1/TRBV3-2
D: TRBD2
J: TRBJ2-1
CDR3: CASSQGSGGAYEQFF
DNA: TGTGCCAGCAGCCAGGGGAGCGGGGGGGCCTATGAGCAGTTCTTC

size: once
V: TRBV9
D: NA
J: TRBJ1-2
CDR3: CASSVEGDYYTF
DNA: TGTGCCAGCAGCGTAGAAGGGGACTACTACACCTTC

size: NA
V: TRBV3-1/TRBV3-2
D: NA
J: TRBJ1-3
CDR3: CASSQPGQFSGNTIYF
DNA: TGTGCCAGCAGCCAACCTGGACAGTTCTCTGGAAACACCATATATTTT

size: NA
V: TRBV5-8
D: TRBD1
J: TRBJ2-2
CDR3: CASSPRTGAGELFF
DNA: TGTGCCAGCAGCCCAAGGACAGGGGCCGGGGAGCTGTTTTTT

size: NA
V: TRBV11-1
D: TRBD1
J: TRBJ1-2
CDR3: CASSYRTGGLSGYTF
DNA: TGTGCCAGCAGCTACAGGACAGGGGGCCTGAGTGGCTACACCTTC

size: few
V: TRBV14
D: TRBD1
J: TRBJ2-7
CDR3: CASSQVGTGRDEQYF
DNA: TGTGCCAGCAGCCAAGTAGGGACAGGCCGGGACGAGCAGTACTTC

size: NA
V: TRBV3-1/TRBV3-2
D: NA
J: TRBJ2-4
CDR3: CASSQGAGPKNIQYF
DNA: TGTGCCAGCAGCCAGGGAGCGGGCCCTAAAAACATTCAGTACTTC

size: NA
V: TRBV4-2
D: NA
J: TRBJ2-5
CDR3: CASSQGPSSSETQYF
DNA: TGTGCCAGCAGCCAAGGCCCTAGCAGCTCAGAGACCCAGTACTTC

size: NA
V: TRBV4-3
D: TRBD1
J: TRBJ1-2
CDR3: CASSLQGAGGYTF
DNA: TGCGCCAGCAGCCTTCAGGGGGCAGGTGGCTACACCTTC

size: NA
V: TRBV5-1
D: NA
J: TRBJ1-2
CDR3: CASTRAPNHGYTF
DNA: TGCGCCAGCACCAGGGCCCCCAATCATGGCTACACCTTC